This T cell receptor (beta chain) was sequenced for a study of blood T cells in healthy people across ages (dated by TCRdb to between 2014 and 2016). Broadly, across the study: In model experiments, template switching captured about one uniquely barcoded TCR beta cDNA molecule for every two T cells. The study analyzed two additional independent replicas of 1 million unique cDNA reads from the same blood draw for two donors, one aged 18 to 30 and one aged 80 or older. Age-related changes in TCR beta repertoire diversity were measured in the study by deep sequencing normalized with unique cDNA molecular identifiers. To avoid experimental bias, donors of different ages were distributed randomly across sequencing lanes. The donors were divided into four age groups: young (average approximately 15 years), middle-aged (almost 40), aged (roughly 66) and long-lived (about 79). Overall study results and their limits: Compared with the aged group, the long-lived group had more naive CD4+ T cells, fewer expanded clones and increased TCR diversity, a pattern suggesting age selection. Bulk unsorted PBMC profiling prevented conclusive comparison of naive and antigen-experienced compartments. Estimates of total diversity based on one million sequenced T cells were considered lower bounds and underestimates. A strong correlation was found between observed TCR beta diversity and the percentage of naive T cells measured by flow cytometry. The CMV infection status of donors was not known, potentially confounding age-related changes in expanded clonotypes. Observed TCR beta diversity per million T cells fell roughly linearly with age, and a significant reduction was already apparent by age roughly 41.

Systemically healthy Caucasian individuals from Russia, 35 to 50 in total and aged roughly 6 to 100 years, were included as donors. Each donor gave roughly 9.5 milliliters of peripheral blood, collected into EDTA-treated Vacutainer tubes. Ficoll-Paque density-gradient centrifugation was used to isolate PBMCs, with at least 7 million per sample. Trizol reagent was used to extract total RNA from the PBMCs, yielding at least 6 micrograms per sample. For every donor, an aliquot of PBMCs went through flow cytometry to measure the percentages of naive CD45RAhigh/CD27high T cells. In its sample, this clonotype was seen a few times. The specificity of this receptor is unknown. No base qualities exist here, and no much larger clone lies one base off it. The method behind the library was 5' RACE. TCRdb names Illumina HiSeq 2500 as the instrument used. The second PCR ran for roughly 7 to 11 cycles and used a J-beta primer mix along with a sample-barcoded 5' primer. A template-switch 5' adaptor carrying 12 random nucleotides introduced a unique molecular identifier onto each TCR beta cDNA molecule. Each sample yielded at least 2.5 million CDR3-containing paired-end reads. First-strand cDNA synthesis was performed from all RNA using the Mint cDNA synthesis kit, with priming by a TRBC-specific oligonucleotide. After uracil-DNA glycosylase treatment, a first 18-cycle PCR used universal primers M1SS and BC2_uni_R on all cDNA. The authors' pipeline ran thus. Each sample was normalized by randomly selecting 1 million high-quality reads, each carrying a distinct molecular identifier. Reads with shared molecular identifiers were discarded instead of being binned into consensus sequences. MiTCR, set to a Q25 quality threshold and the strictest error-elimination algorithm, was used for CDR3 identification, clonotype clustering and error correction. A nonparametric unseen species model using Euler transformation provided a lower-bound estimate of total TCR beta diversity. TCRdb ran its own pipeline on the public reads, namely fastp trimming at Q25 and MiXCR clone calling, and kept in-frame beta chains. Each CDR3 protein gets just one entry, which takes the most common genes and DNA from the rows behind it. TCRdb's processing, not the authors' own work, is the source of the V and J calls. This sample gives 550,000 to 750,000 distinct CDR3 sequences in total; more than 20% of them show up just once. The ten largest clonotypes hold more than 3% of the sample.

Trimmed from V: 4 bases; trimmed from J: 0 bases; junction bases lacking a gene match: 2. From the germline V gene, CDR1 is SQVTM and CDR2 is ANQGSEA. The CDR3 contains 14 residues, cysteine and phenylalanine counted. Only the CDR3 DNA is retained, 42 bases long and in frame from the first base. The TCR was taken from a man between 70 and 80 years old in good health. The sample comprised blood. The sequence joins TRBV29-1 to TRBJ2-3; 9 bases in between match TRBD2. DNA sequence: TGCAGCGTTGGACTAGCGGCTAGCACAGATACGCAGTATTTT. This codes for CSVGLAASTDTQYF.